This T cell receptor (beta chain) is drawn from a study of blood T cell repertoires in COVID-19. Turning to the study itself: Both acute and convalescent COVID-19 samples were obtained from the United States, Italy and Spain. PBMCs, B-cell-depleted T cells, or T cells provided the cDNA or gDNA that made up the material.

How the authors handled the data: Using reference gene primer amplification, nucleated cell counts were estimated. TCRdb keeps only in-frame clones here, not all; method: immunoSEQ multiplex PCR. For V, J and clone size, that table is used; D and trimming come from the DNA. The data contain about 200,000 clones, 86% of them singletons. CDR1 ENHRY and CDR2 SYGVKD come from the germline V gene. With 0 bases removed from V and 7 bases from J, the gap between germline ends came to 10 bases. The CDR3 sequence is 14 residues long. This sequence was found in a woman aged 45-65 years with acute or convalescent COVID-19. The V call is TRBV10-3, the J call TRBJ1-5, with a tentative D call TRBD1 (6 bases). The sequencing input was peripheral blood. The CDR3 DNA reads TGTGCCATCAGTGAGTCTAGGGGGGGACAGCCCCAGCATTTT. Amino acids: CAISESRGGQPQHF.